This paragraph reports one T cell receptor beta chain. Its recognized antigen is unknown. Base qualities are not recorded, but no much larger clone differs from it by a single base. There are 15 amino acids in the CDR3, from cysteine to phenylalanine inclusive. Only CDR3 DNA is held: 45 bases, read in frame from base 1. V and J are trimmed by 3 bases and 8 bases, and the gene matches miss 7 bases of the junction. The germline V gene yields LGHNT for CDR1 and FRNRAP for CDR2. TCR beta CDR3 regions were amplified from RNA transcripts. For the first round of RT-PCR on the TCR CDR3, the HTBI primer set was used together with the Qiagen OneStep RT-PCR kit. Libraries were constructed in a second round of multiplex PCR, after which size selection and purification were performed. Sequencing of the libraries was done on an Illumina HiSeq2000 using paired-end 100 bp reads. In the paper's pipeline: SOAPnuke was used to process the raw data, with reads discarded if the reads contained adapters or uncalled bases, had a mean Phred below 15, or lacked an exact constant-primer or identifier match. COPE v1.2.5 was used to merge the high-quality paired reads, and each unique nucleotide sequence was defined as a clonotype. MiTCR v1.1 was used to align clonotypes to the IMGT TRBV, TRBD and TRBJ reference segments. The analysis included only V-J combinations with a frequency above 0.0001, which together covered 99% to 99.2% of the repertoires. The TCS score was defined as F50 (clonal expansion) divided by E x V (chaos), with BLOSUM62-based TCRdist calculated between CDR3 peptides within each V-J. Welch's t-statistics and random forest reduced fewer than 550 V-J features to roughly 13, which were used in a naive Bayes classifier (R e1071). TCRdb's own reprocessing of the public reads used fastp at Q25 and MiXCR and kept productive beta chains. Each entry is one CDR3 protein sequence, shown with its most common DNA and genes. TCRdb's processing, not the authors' own work, is the source of the V and J calls. This sample has a few hundred thousand distinct CDR3 sequences in its table, and 16% of those were observed once. The top ten hold 2.5% to 4% of the sample.

The sample originates from a study of T cells in Graves' hyperthyroidism and ophthalmopathy (dated by TCRdb to the late 2010s). In the study overall: Peripheral blood samples were taken at initial diagnosis, before any treatment was given. TCR V-J signatures able to tell the groups apart were searched for in a discovery cohort of approximately 95 patients, of whom 40 to 45 had Graves' ophthalmopathy and around 57 had stable Graves' hyperthyroidism. Prospective prediction of ophthalmopathy was tested in an independent validation cohort of approximately 19 hyperthyroidism patients and some 17 patients who later progressed to ophthalmopathy. For training and testing, the 100 or so patients in the discovery cohort were randomly divided in a 7:3 ratio. In addition, the study compared T-cell repertoires in thyroid tissue and in blood from about six Graves' hyperthyroidism patients. After sampling, hyperthyroidism patients received methimazole starting at 30 mg daily, and ophthalmopathy patients received high-dose intravenous methylprednisolone. TCR Vbeta CDR3 sequencing of 120 to 150 peripheral blood samples (around 45 ophthalmopathy, 75 hyperthyroidism and some 17 progressor patients) is reported in the paper. Overall study outcomes, separate from this receptor: In validation, the model predicted progression to ophthalmopathy a median of about 6.5 months before onset, with roughly 71% sensitivity and roughly 73% specificity. Blood samples also contained most of the expanded thyroid clonotypes (frequency above 0.001), which suggests that blood repertoires may reflect thyroid immune responses. Ophthalmopathy was separated from stable hyperthyroidism by a 13 V-J signature model, with around 90% sensitivity and approximately 81% specificity obtained in cross-validation and 80%/75% obtained in testing. No statistical method was used to fix the sample size in advance, and group allocation was not hidden from the investigators.

In the ophthalmopathy patients, disease was moderately to severely active, with a Clinical Activity Score of 3 or more, a NOSPECS grade of 4 or more, and a duration of less than 3 months. The study excluded patients with uncontrolled infections, other autoimmune diseases, pregnancy or lactation. Diagnoses were established on the basis of clinical symptoms, serum thyroxine and TRAb, thyroid ultrasound, and orbital computed tomography. Ficoll-Paque density gradient centrifugation was used to isolate PBMCs from around 10 ml of fresh peripheral blood. Total RNA was extracted using Trizol reagent, and RNA quality was assessed on an Agilent 2100 Bioanalyzer.

The chain links TRBV12-5 with TRBJ2-1; TRBD1 fits 10 bases in the junction. This sequence originates from a woman in her thirties or forties with Graves' ophthalmopathy. The specimen was blood. The CDR3 loop reads CASGFGTGVGDEQFF. In nucleotide form, the sequence is TGTGCTAGTGGTTTCGGGACAGGGGTCGGCGATGAGCAGTTCTTC.